Sequencing of this T cell receptor beta chain was carried out in a study of CD8+ T cells in alopecia areata. Study-wide context: The duration of tofacitinib was 6 to 18 months, with 6 months off drug afterward.

Whole-study results and caveats: Mice showed clearer TCR sharing than patients did, a gap that was possibly HLA-related. Scalp samples also contribute reads from the resident alphabeta T cells found in normal skin.

The ends were cut back, 2 bases at V and 8 bases at J, with 9 bases in the middle. Germline CDR1 MNHEY, CDR2 SVGAGI. The CDR3 spans 13 residues. Sequencing used cDNA as its template, made by extracting RNA and reverse transcribing it. This table comes from immunoSEQ multiplex PCR, and its TCRdb copy is limited to in-frame clones, with some not included. The sample contains some 170,000 clones, around 64% of which appear only once. The study team obtained lesional scalp punch biopsies and peripheral blood from alopecia areata patients. Points on this clone: Its antigen is not known.

The starting material was CD8+ T cells sorted from blood, obtained at week 0. The sequence was obtained from a human donor with alopecia areata. The rearrangement links TRBV6-5 to TRBJ1-4; the D is unclear. Written as DNA, the CDR3 is TGTGCCAGCAGTTACGGAGTACGCGAAAAACTGTTTTTT. Its translation is CASSYGVREKLFF.